This entry concerns a single T cell receptor (beta chain). This clone counts as medium-sized (0.01 to 0.1%). Its recognized antigen is unknown. The input lacks base qualities; no much larger clone sits a single base away. This same CDR3 is encoded by further DNA sequences in the sample. This entry is derived from a study of PD-L1 blockade in urothelial cancer (dated by TCRdb to about 2017). The study in broad terms: Therapy was started around 2014 for all patients, and atezolizumab 1,200 mg was administered intravenously every 3 weeks. Whole exome sequencing and RNA sequencing of pretreatment tumors were performed alongside TCR sequencing in the same patients. Somatic, immune and clinical correlates of response to PD-L1 blockade with atezolizumab in urothelial cancer were the focus of an exploratory multi-omic analysis. An ECOG performance status of 0 or 1 was recorded for the patients, and 0 to 3 prior chemotherapy regimens had been received by the patients. Twenty-nine patients had pretreatment blood TCR-seq, some 25 had at least one posttreatment blood collection, and some 25 had tumor TCR-seq. TCR sequencing covered pretreatment tumor samples and matched, serially collected peripheral blood taken before and after atezolizumab treatment. About 85% of the roughly 29 patients were males with bladder-origin urothelial cancer, and about 65% of the roughly 30 reported a prior smoking history. Durable clinical benefit meant progression-free survival longer than 6 months, and TCR features were also tested against progression-free and overall survival. Blood samples were analyzed at two time points: 3 weeks after treatment start (second dose) and 6 weeks after treatment start. Roughly 10 patients reached durable clinical benefit, while some 21 patients did not. Blood samples yielded a median of roughly 140,000 T cells and tens of thousands of unique TCRs, with median clonality roughly 0.084.

The CDR3 spans 17 residues, from the cysteine through the phenylalanine. Of the read, only the CDR3 DNA is kept; its 51 bases are in frame from base 1. Trimming takes 0 bases off V and 1 base off J; junction bases not matched to a gene: 3. Based on the germline V gene (reference sequence), the CDR1 and CDR2 sequences are MNHEY and SMNVEV. Each PCR received spiked-in synthetic TCR analog templates so that absolute template abundance could be estimated from read counts. TCRbeta CDR3 regions were amplified from genomic DNA with bias-controlled V and J gene primers using the immunoSEQ assay. Sequencing of rearranged TCRbeta segments was done at approximately 20X coverage. As for the original processing: Sequencing errors were corrected by clustering and CDR3s were annotated against IMGT to assign V, D and J genes. Downstream analyses used only productive TCRbeta rearrangements, leaving out any out-of-frame or stop-codon sequences. Clonality was calculated as one minus the Shannon entropy normalized by the log of the number of unique productive sequences. Fisher's exact test with Benjamini-Hochberg correction, using a cutoff of adjusted p below 0.01, was how clones that differed between time points or between blood and tumor were identified. This is the immuneACCESS table as TCRdb keeps it, with only in-frame sequences that have V and J called. A part of the clones is gone; compared with another copy, unresolved V genes explain less than half, and the rest is unexplained. That table furnishes V, J and clone size, whereas the DNA furnished D and trimming. The sample table contains 30,000 to 45,000 clones; only one count was recorded for approximately 92% of them. The ten largest clones take up around 8.3% of the sample.

Findings and caveats that apply to the study as a whole: Because the sample size was small (n of about 30) and many exploratory analyses were performed, the results are intended to be hypothesis-generating. Improved progression-free and overall survival was found to be associated with pretreatment peripheral blood TCR clonality below the median. Patients with durable benefit showed greater expansion of tumor-associated TCR clones in peripheral blood 3 weeks after starting treatment (n ≈ 22, p = 0.022).

A cohort of approximately 31 patients with locally advanced or metastatic urothelial carcinoma, treated at Memorial Sloan Kettering on a trial protocol, was included. Peripheral blood mononuclear cells were collected from each patient pretreatment and during treatment, giving between 1 and 8 total time points per patient. The Qiagen DNeasy Blood extraction kit was used to purify genomic DNA from total PBMCs and from tumor samples. PBMCs were collected pretreatment and during treatment, and were isolated and stored as previously described. This sequence uses TRBV27 and TRBJ1-5; TRBD1 matches 10 bases in the middle. The receptor was derived from a man in his sixties or seventies with urothelial cancer. Sequences were derived from PBMCs, sampled around atezolizumab (anti-PD-L1) treatment. Here the CDR3 is given as CASSLSPGQGSNQPQHF. The DNA sequence is as follows: TGTGCCAGCAGTTTATCACCGGGACAGGGGAGCAATCAGCCCCAGCATTTT.